The present entry profiles one T cell receptor beta chain with its context. Antigen: not known. This sample is part of a study of CD8 T cells in Susac syndrome. Random hexamers primed reverse transcription of about 0.5 to 1 ug RNA. The method of amplification for TCR beta CDR3 was immunoSEQ multiplex PCR, covering 54 Vbeta and 13 Jbeta. TCRdb redid the calling of the immunoSEQ multiplex PCR reads with MiXCR, one entry per CDR3 protein. The data contain about 300,000 distinct CDR3 sequences, over 75% of them seen just once; the ten biggest clones take up around 0.2%. Study-wide results and limits: The study recognized that its TCR sequencing and HLA analysis covered a relatively small number of individuals.

Trimming left V 6 bases short and J 4 bases short, with 11 bases between. Per the germline V gene, CDR1 is SGHTA and CDR2 is FQGNSA. The CDR3 consists of 13 residues. The receptor comes from a human donor with multiple sclerosis. The genes are TRBV7-2 and TRBJ2-3, with D unresolved. Source material: CD8+ T cells from PBMCs. The CDR3 DNA is TGTGCCAGCAGTCCGAGTGCGCCAGATACGCAGTATTTT. Translated: CASSPSAPDTQYF.